The 28 T cell receptor beta chains below all came from one sample that was sequenced in a study of a mutant IDH1 vaccine in newly diagnosed glioma. Time point specified: week 11, during vaccination. Mutant IDH1 20-mer peptide, at 300 ug, made up each vaccine dose, with topical imiquimod. Clones were sequenced by immunoSEQ multiplex PCR, and TCRdb holds only the in-frame ones, with some missing. The repertoire holds about 130,000 clones, with 80% as singletons. No antigen has been identified for these receptors. The sequencing here drew on PBMCs, taken from a glioma patient whose treatment included an IDH1 peptide vaccine. The receptors stem from a man aged 40-50 years with glioma.

J is TRBJ2-1 and V is TRBV2; no clear D. The CDR3 has 11 amino acids. The germline V gene encodes CDR1 SNHLY and CDR2 FYNNEI. V lost 5 bases and J 8 bases, leaving 7 bases between the germline ends. The CDR3 spells CASSIGDEQFF. The CDR3 coding sequence is TGTGCCAGCAGTATTGGGGATGAGCAGTTCTTC.

The chain couples TRBV5-8 to TRBJ1-3; D is undetermined. The CDR3 covers 16 residues. Germline V gene lookup returns CDR1 SGHTS and CDR2 YDEGEE. V was clipped by 0 bases and J by 0 bases, with 10 bases between them. The CDR3 protein is CASSLGYPSSGNTIYF. The DNA of the CDR3 is TGTGCCAGCAGCTTGGGGTATCCCAGCTCTGGAAACACCATATATTTT. The full variable domain, with the rest looked up from reference TRBV5-8 and TRBJ1-3, is EAGVTQSPTHLIKTRGQQATLRCSPISGHTSVYWYQQALGLGLQFLLWYDEGEERNRGNFPPRFSGRQFPNYSSELNVNALELEDSALYLCASSLGYPSSGNTIYFGEGSWLTVV.

This rearrangement joins TRBV10-1 to TRBJ2-5, with D perhaps matching TRBD1 (5 bases). Trimming shortened V by 2 bases and J by 4 bases, and 14 bases separated the two germline ends. The CDR3 is 15 amino acids. The germline gives CDR1 WNHNN, CDR2 SYGVQD (reference sequence). CDR3 residues: CASSEGAGRGETQYF. In nucleotides, the CDR3 is TGCGCCAGCAGTGAGGGGGCTGGTAGAGGAGAGACCCAGTACTTC.

This clone was counted only a few times. The rearrangement joins TRBV5-1 to TRBJ1-2; TRBD1 aligns across 12 bases. The CDR3 is made up of 15 amino acids. The germline CDR1 and CDR2 sequences are SGHRS and YFSETQ. V lost 4 bases, J lost 8 bases, and 9 bases stayed unmatched. The CDR3 sequence: CASSPGTGGAEGYTF. The CDR3 nucleotides read TGCGCCAGCAGCCCAGGGACAGGGGGCGCGGAGGGCTACACCTTC. Combining the CDR3 with reference TRBV5-1 and TRBJ1-2 gives the whole variable domain KAGVTQTPRYLIKTRGQQVTLSCSPISGHRSVSWYQQTPGQGLQFLFEYFSETQRNKGNFPGRFSGRQFSNSRSEMNVSTLELGDSALYLCASSPGTGGAEGYTFGSGTRLTVV.

The chain carries TRBV2 and TRBJ2-5; 12 bases fit TRBD2. The germline V gene encodes CDR1 SNHLY and CDR2 FYNNEI. The CDR3 totals 15 residues. The V and J ends lost 3 bases and 5 bases, in that order; junction bases with no gene match: 4. The CDR3 loop reads CASSEGTSGLETQYF. The CDR3 DNA is TGTGCCAGCAGTGAGGGGACTAGCGGGCTTGAGACCCAGTACTTC. The complete variable domain, with remaining parts taken from reference TRBV2 and TRBJ2-5, reads EPEVTQTPSHQVTQMGQEVILRCVPISNHLYFYWYRQILGQKVEFLVSFYNNEISEKSEIFDDQFSVERPDGSNFTLKIRSTKLEDSAMYFCASSEGTSGLETQYFGPGTRLLVL.

V gene TRBV6-1 combines with J gene TRBJ1-2, with D uncertain. Germline assignment: CDR1 MNHNS and CDR2 SASEGT. The CDR3 length is 12 residues. V lost 4 bases to trimming and J lost 2 bases, with 5 bases between them. The CDR3 here is CASSGFNYGYTF. Written as DNA, the CDR3 is TGTGCCAGCAGTGGATTCAACTATGGCTACACCTTC.

This chain links TRBV19 with TRBJ1-5, with D unresolved. Trimming left V 5 bases short and J 3 bases short, with 14 bases between. This CDR3 is built from 15 residues. Germline assignment: CDR1 LNHDA and CDR2 SQIVND (reference sequence). The CDR3 DNA reads TGTGCCAGTAGTTGGTCTCCCGGGGACAATCAGCCCCAGCATTTT. Its protein product is CASSWSPGDNQPQHF. Together with reference TRBV19 and TRBJ1-5, the CDR3 gives the full variable domain: DGGITQSPKYLFRKEGQNVTLSCEQNLNHDAMYWYRQDPGQGLRLIYYSQIVNDFQKGDIAEGYSVSREKKESFPLTVTSAQKNPTAFYLCASSWSPGDNQPQHFGDGTRLSIL.

The chain combines TRBV6-4 with TRBJ2-1; 8 nucleotides align to TRBD2. The CDR3 runs to 15 residues. Germline lookup yields CDR1 MRHNA and CDR2 SNTAGT. Trimming took 5 bases from V and 0 from J; bases not matched to a gene: 3. CDR3: CASSRLASSYNEQFF. The CDR3 DNA is TGTGCCAGCAGTAGACTAGCGAGCTCCTACAATGAGCAGTTCTTC.

J is TRBJ2-1 and V is TRBV6-1, with no clear D. Between the trimmed V and J ends, which lost 6 bases and 4 bases, there was a span of 4 bases. The CDR3 covers 11 residues. Germline CDR1 is MNHNS and CDR2 is SASEGT. The CDR3 sequence is CASRVYNEQFF. In nucleotides, the CDR3 is TGTGCCAGCAGGGTTTACAATGAGCAGTTCTTC.

This rearrangement joins TRBV30 to TRBJ2-7; 9 bases agree with TRBD1. V shed 5 bases, J shed 6 bases, and the junction held 20 bases outside the gene matches. CDR1 GTSNPN and CDR2 SVGIG come from the germline V gene (reference sequence). This CDR3 has 17 amino acids. This CDR3 is CAWAVGQGKVGRGEQYF. Here the CDR3 DNA reads TGTGCCTGGGCCGTGGGACAGGGAAAGGTAGGACGAGGCGAGCAGTACTTC.

V gene TRBV15 combines with J gene TRBJ1-1; perhaps TRBD1 as D (6 bases). V gave up 3 bases and J gave up 4 bases, with 12 bases separating them. Per germline, CDR1 LNHNV and CDR2 YYDKDF (reference sequence). The CDR3 is made up of 14 amino acids. The CDR3 DNA reads as TGTGCCACCAGCAGGGACAGAGGGGCCACTGAAGCTTTCTTT. Encoded protein: CATSRDRGATEAFF.

J is TRBJ2-1 and V is TRBV28, with D possibly TRBD1 on 6 matching bases. Trimming left V 10 bases short and J 1 base short, with 17 bases between. This CDR3 contains 15 residues. The germline gives CDR1 MDHEN, CDR2 SYDVKM. The CDR3 DNA reads as TGTGCCACCAAGTTAGGGGGAGTGTCCTACAATGAGCAGTTCTTC. Amino acids: CATKLGGVSYNEQFF.

This chain connects TRBV9 to TRBJ2-3; D is unresolved. This CDR3 has 12 amino acids. V was shortened by 0 bases and J by 3 bases, with 2 bases between the two germline ends. Germline values: CDR1 SGDLS, CDR2 YYNGEE. The CDR3 region is CASSVGTDTQYF. The CDR3 coding sequence is TGTGCCAGCAGCGTAGGTACAGATACGCAGTATTTT.

Turning to this clone: Additional DNA sequences in this sample encode the identical CDR3. The chain joins TRBV4-2 to TRBJ2-3, with a weak D call TRBD2 (6 bases). The CDR3 sequence is 13 residues long. CDR1 is LGHNA and CDR2 is YNFKEQ in the germline V gene. V lost 4 bases to trimming and J lost 1 base, with 6 bases between them. The DNA for the CDR3 is TGTGCCAGCAGCCGGGGGGGCACAGATACGCAGTATTTT. Translated: CASSRGGTDTQYF.

This clone was observed a few times. The rearrangement uses TRBV7-2 and TRBJ1-5; TRBD1 is a possible D gene (6 bases). Germline CDR1 and CDR2: SGHTA and FQGNSA. CDR3 length: 15 residues. With 6 bases removed from V and 6 bases from J, the gap between germline ends came to 18 bases. CDR3 residues: CASSRDSGVPQPQHF. CDR3 in DNA: TGTGCCAGCAGTCGAGATTCAGGGGTGCCTCAGCCCCAGCATTTT.

This clone was counted a few times. This sequence joins TRBV28 and TRBJ2-7; D is possibly TRBD1 (6 bases). The CDR3 spans 16 residues. The ends were cut back, 5 bases at V and 2 bases at J, with 19 bases in the middle. In germline, CDR1 is MDHEN, CDR2 SYDVKM. The CDR3 reads CASSGPPTGLTYEQYF. CDR3 bases: TGTGCCAGCAGTGGCCCGCCGACAGGCCTCACCTACGAGCAGTACTTC.

The table lists this clone with a count of one. The chain uses TRBV5-4 and TRBJ2-5, with D perhaps matching TRBD2 (6 bases). The CDR3 is made up of 13 amino acids. Germline loops: CDR1 SGHNT, CDR2 YYREEE (reference sequence). V lost 8 bases and J 0 bases, leaving 11 bases between the germline ends. The CDR3 protein is CASYRRDQETQYF. CDR3 coding DNA: TGTGCCAGTTATCGGAGGGACCAAGAGACCCAGTACTTC. Drawing the rest from reference TRBV5-4 and TRBJ2-5, the complete variable domain is ETGVTQSPTHLIKTRGQQVTLRCSSQSGHNTVSWYQQALGQGPQFIFQYYREEENGRGNFPPRFSGLQFPNYSSELNVNALELDDSALYLCASYRRDQETQYFGPGTRLLVL.

In regard to this clone: The DNA is left out, because the CDR3 cannot be placed on it with certainty; the CDR3 is given as TCRdb lists it. The chain links TRBV4-3 to TRBJ2-4; the table gives TRBD2 as D, unverified against the DNA. The CDR3 is 21 residues long, counting both termini. Per germline, CDR1 LGHNA and CDR2 YSLEER. The CDR3 sequence: CASSQAFFGKREGQAKNIQYF.

The chain is built from TRBV4-3 and TRBJ2-2, with 8 bases aligning to TRBD2. V lost 6 bases, J lost 6 bases, and 6 bases stayed unmatched. The V gene's germline CDR1 is LGHNA and CDR2 YSLEER. The CDR3 consists of 14 residues. The CDR3 is CASRGSGRAGELFF. CDR3 in DNA: TGCGCCAGCAGGGGGAGCGGGAGAGCCGGGGAGCTGTTTTTT.

The rearrangement links TRBV29-1 to TRBJ2-3; TRBD1 aligns across 12 bases. V was pared by 3 bases and J by 10 bases, with 8 bases of the junction left unmatched. The CDR3 consists of 14 residues. CDR1 SQVTM and CDR2 ANQGSEA come from the germline V gene. The CDR3 is CSVERGQGASPQYF. CDR3 nucleotides: TGCAGCGTTGAGAGGGGACAGGGGGCCTCCCCGCAGTATTTT.

This sequence joins TRBV7-2 and TRBJ1-2; 9 bases match TRBD1. Germline trimming cut 1 base from V and 8 bases from J; bases unmatched to any gene: 8. Germline V gene lookup returns CDR1 SGHTA and CDR2 FQGNSA. The CDR3 totals 15 residues. CDR3 bases: TGTGCCAGCAGCTTAGATCCCGGGACAGGGAGAGGCTACACCTTC. It encodes CASSLDPGTGRGYTF.

This clone was seen a few times. Within the sample, other DNA sequences also encode this same CDR3. The V and J genes are TRBV30 and TRBJ1-1, with D possibly being TRBD1 (5 bases). Trimming pared 1 base from V and 7 bases from J, leaving 7 bases between. Germline V gene sequence: CDR1 GTSNPN, CDR2 SVGIG (reference sequence). This CDR3 contains 11 residues. In DNA, the CDR3 is TGTGCCTGGAGTGAGAGGGGTGAAGCTTTCTTT. Residues: CAWSERGEAFF.

This chain links TRBV7-9 with TRBJ1-4; D call uncertain. The V gene lost 7 bases and the J gene lost 7 bases, with 10 bases spanning the gap. This CDR3 comprises 12 residues. Germline-derived CDR1 and CDR2 are SEHNR and FQNEAQ (reference sequence). The CDR3: CASTVGAEKLFF. The CDR3 DNA is TGTGCCAGCACCGTGGGAGCTGAAAAACTGTTTTTT.

The chain joins TRBV4-3 to TRBJ1-3; tentative D call: TRBD1 (5 bases). Germline loops: CDR1 LGHNA, CDR2 YSLEER. V was trimmed by 0 bases and J by 5 bases, leaving 11 bases between them. The CDR3 is 15 amino acids. CDR3 region: CASSQEGRARNTIYF. The CDR3 nucleotides are TGCGCCAGCAGCCAAGAAGGCAGGGCAAGAAACACCATATATTTT.

This sequence joins TRBV18 and TRBJ2-5; D call uncertain. V shed 6 bases and J shed 1 base, with 3 bases lying between them. The CDR3 runs to 11 residues. From germline, CDR1 is KGHSH and CDR2 LQKENI. For the CDR3, the DNA is TGTGCCAGCTCGGGCCAAGAGACCCAGTACTTC. Protein: CASSGQETQYF.

The chain combines TRBV5-6 with TRBJ1-3; no firm D call. Germline loops: CDR1 SGHDT, CDR2 YYEEEE. This CDR3 is built from 16 residues. Trimming shortened V by 1 base and J by 0 bases, and 11 bases separated the two germline ends. CDR3 DNA: TGTGCCAGCAGCTTGTTGGTCTCTAGCTCTGGAAACACCATATATTTT. It encodes CASSLLVSSSGNTIYF.

This sequence joins TRBV19 and TRBJ1-2, with D unclear. Looked up from germline, CDR1 is LNHDA and CDR2 is SQIVND (reference sequence). CDR3 length: 13 amino acids. The V end was cut by 6 bases, the J end by 2 bases, with 10 bases between. Here the CDR3 reads CASRFSRNYGYTF. In DNA form, the CDR3 reads TGTGCCAGTAGATTTAGTCGGAACTATGGCTACACCTTC.

The chain recombines TRBV7-9 with TRBJ1-4; 7 positions match TRBD1. The ends lost 6 bases at V and 6 bases at J; junction bases unmatched: 16. Germline CDR1 and CDR2: SEHNR and FQNEAQ (reference sequence). The CDR3 length is 17 residues. The CDR3 loop reads CASSHYRGGSFYEKLFF. CDR3 nucleotide sequence: TGTGCCAGCAGTCACTACAGGGGAGGATCGTTTTATGAAAAACTGTTTTTT.